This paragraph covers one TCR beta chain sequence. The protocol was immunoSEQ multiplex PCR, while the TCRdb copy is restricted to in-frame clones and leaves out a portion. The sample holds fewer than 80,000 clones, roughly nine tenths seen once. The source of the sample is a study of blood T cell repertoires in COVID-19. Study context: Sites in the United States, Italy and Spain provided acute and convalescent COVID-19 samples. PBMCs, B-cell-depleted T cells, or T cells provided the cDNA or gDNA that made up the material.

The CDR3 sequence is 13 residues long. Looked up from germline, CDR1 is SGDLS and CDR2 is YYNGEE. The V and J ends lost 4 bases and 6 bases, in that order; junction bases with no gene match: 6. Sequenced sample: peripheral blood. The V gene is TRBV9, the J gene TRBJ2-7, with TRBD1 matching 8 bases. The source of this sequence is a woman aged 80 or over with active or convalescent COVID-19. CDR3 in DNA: TGTGCCAGCAGCCTTAGGACAGGGCTCGAGCAGTACTTC. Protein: CASSLRTGLEQYF. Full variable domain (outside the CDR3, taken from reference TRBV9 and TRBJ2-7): DSGVTQTPKHLITATGQRVTLRCSPRSGDLSVYWYQQSLDQGLQFLIQYYNGEERAKGNILERFSAQQFPDLHSELNLSSLELGDSALYFCASSLRTGLEQYFGPGTRLTVT.